One and the same sample provided the 17 T cell receptor beta chains below, sequenced in a study of T cell responses to AZD1222 COVID-19 vaccine. The method was immunoSEQ multiplex PCR; TCRdb's version includes in-frame clones alone and lacks a portion of them. The sample lists approximately 71,000 clones; 88% were seen once. This specimen consisted of peripheral blood, obtained on day 0 of AZD1222 vaccination. The receptors here all came from an adult in good health.

The chain uses TRBV7-3 and TRBJ2-1; 7 nucleotides agree with TRBD1. The CDR3 length is 15 residues. CDR1 is SGHTA, CDR2 FQGTGA, per germline. Trimming at V came to 5 bases and at J to 9 bases, leaving 13 bases not matched to a gene. This CDR3 reads CASSPTRQGMGEQFF. The CDR3 DNA reads as TGTGCCAGCAGCCCCACAAGACAGGGAATGGGTGAGCAGTTCTTC.

This clone was seen only a few times. The rearrangement joins TRBV6-5 to TRBJ2-7; 10 nucleotides agree with TRBD2. V trimming: 6 bases; J trimming: 4 bases; junction bases outside the gene matches: 3. The germline V gene encodes CDR1 MNHEY and CDR2 SVGAGI. The CDR3 consists of 13 residues. This chain's CDR3 is CASSKREGYEQYF. As DNA, the CDR3 is TGTGCCAGCAGCAAGCGGGAGGGGTACGAGCAGTACTTC.

The chain has TRBV11-3 and TRBJ2-1; 10 bases match TRBD2. Germline V lookup: CDR1 SGHNT, CDR2 YENEEA. With V trimmed by 5 bases and J by 5 bases, 6 bases remained unmatched. The CDR3 runs 15 residues. CDR3: CASSPGLAENNEQFF. CDR3 coding DNA: TGTGCCAGCAGCCCCGGACTAGCGGAAAACAATGAGCAGTTCTTC. The entire variable domain, with the rest obtained from reference TRBV11-3 and TRBJ2-1, is as follows: EAGVVQSPRYKIIEKKQPVAFWCNPISGHNTLYWYLQNLGQGPELLIRYENEEAVDDSQLPKDRFSAERLKGVDSTLKIQPAELGDSAVYLCASSPGLAENNEQFFGPGTRLTVL.

This clone was detected a few times. This chain uses TRBV5-4 with TRBJ1-2; D call uncertain. Trimming pared 0 bases from V and 5 bases from J, leaving 11 bases between. The CDR3 has 14 residues. Germline-derived CDR1 and CDR2 are SGHNT and YYREEE (reference sequence). Here the CDR3 reads CASSLEPDWYGYTF. In nucleotides, the CDR3 is TGTGCCAGCAGCTTGGAGCCAGATTGGTATGGCTACACCTTC. The variable domain in full, completed from reference TRBV5-4 and TRBJ1-2, reads ETGVTQSPTHLIKTRGQQVTLRCSSQSGHNTVSWYQQALGQGPQFIFQYYREEENGRGNFPPRFSGLQFPNYSSELNVNALELDDSALYLCASSLEPDWYGYTFGSGTRLTVV.

The chain recombines TRBV28 with TRBJ1-6; D gene unclear. V lost 4 bases and J 6 bases, leaving 13 bases between the germline ends. The CDR3 runs to 15 residues. Germline CDR1 MDHEN, CDR2 SYDVKM. CDR3 bases: TGTGCCAGCAGTTCCGCGTCCTCGGGTAATTCACCCCTCCACTTT. Translation gives CASSSASSGNSPLHF.

This chain uses TRBV4-1 with TRBJ2-2, with D possibly being TRBD1 or TRBD2 (5 bases each). Germline V CDR1 and CDR2: MGHRA, YSYEKL. V shed 9 bases and J shed 0 bases, with 14 bases lying between them. The CDR3 totals 15 residues. CDR3 nucleotide sequence: TGCGCCAGTAGAGGGGTTTTTGCGAACACCGGGGAGCTGTTTTTT. This gives the protein CASRGVFANTGELFF.

This clone was recorded once. This chain joins TRBV28 and TRBJ2-7; TRBD2 matches 14 bases. CDR3 length equals 19 residues. In germline, CDR1 is MDHEN, CDR2 SYDVKM. Trimming took 8 bases from V and 5 from J; bases not matched to a gene: 20. CDR3 coding DNA: TGTGCCAGCGTACAATTTCCGGGACTAGCGGGAGAGGAGTTCCACGAGCAGTACTTC. Translated: CASVQFPGLAGEEFHEQYF.

The CDR3: CATSVNTGELFF. CDR3 DNA: TGTGCCACCAGTGTGAACACCGGGGAGCTGTTTTTT. The gene calls are TRBV24-1 and TRBJ2-2; D remains unclear. The length of the CDR3 is 12 residues. Germline V gene lookup returns CDR1 KGHDR and CDR2 SFDVKD. Deletions cut 5 bases from V and 1 base from J, with 1 base between.

This chain uses TRBV6-5 with TRBJ2-1; 7 positions agree with TRBD1. V was pared by 6 bases and J by 9 bases, with 8 bases of the junction left unmatched. Germline CDR1 and CDR2: MNHEY and SVGAGI. The CDR3 length is 13 residues. CDR3 sequence (DNA): TGTGCCAGCAGGGCGACAGGGCTCGGTGAGCAGTTCTTC. This gives the protein CASRATGLGEQFF.

This rearrangement joins TRBV27 to TRBJ2-1; 11 bases fit TRBD2. Germline V gene data show CDR1 as MNHEY and CDR2 as SMNVEV (reference sequence). V trimming: 8 bases; J trimming: 5 bases; junction bases outside the gene matches: 5. CDR3 length: 14 amino acids. The CDR3 bases are TGTGCCAGCGTCCCGACTAGCGGGGACAATGAGCAGTTCTTC. Its translation: CASVPTSGDNEQFF.

The genes are TRBV7-9 and TRBJ2-1, with no clear D. Trimming pared 0 bases from V and 5 bases from J, leaving 8 bases between. There are 14 residues in the CDR3. Germline V gene data show CDR1 as SEHNR and CDR2 as FQNEAQ (reference sequence). In DNA form, the CDR3 reads TGTGCCAGCAGCTTAGCAGGGCCAAACAATGAGCAGTTCTTC. This gives the protein CASSLAGPNNEQFF.

The rearrangement joins TRBV7-2 to TRBJ2-1, with D tentatively TRBD2 (5 bases). The germline gives CDR1 SGHTA, CDR2 FQGNSA. Trimming cost V 0 bases and J 3 bases, with 9 bases left between them. CDR3 size: 15 residues. CDR3 DNA: TGTGCCAGCAGCTTAGCTAGGAGGCGCTACAATGAGCAGTTCTTC. Its translation: CASSLARRRYNEQFF.

CDR3 region: CASSITSGSGELFF. DNA for the CDR3: TGTGCCAGTAGTATAACTAGCGGGAGCGGGGAGCTGTTTTTT. The genes are TRBV19 and TRBJ2-2, with TRBD2 matching 11 bases. Germline CDR1 and CDR2: LNHDA and SQIVND (reference sequence). The CDR3 is made up of 14 amino acids. With V trimmed by 2 bases and J by 7 bases, 0 bases remained unmatched.

The chain recombines TRBV19 with TRBJ1-1, with a tentative D call TRBD1 (6 bases). Trimming left V 3 bases short and J 6 bases short, with 20 bases between. From germline, CDR1 is LNHDA and CDR2 SQIVND (reference sequence). The CDR3 runs 16 residues. CDR3 residues: CASSMSADRRGPEAFF. The CDR3 DNA reads TGTGCCAGTAGTATGTCGGCAGACAGGAGGGGCCCTGAAGCTTTCTTT.

This sequence joins TRBV11-2 and TRBJ2-7, with D maybe TRBD2 (5 bases). The CDR3 is 16 amino acids. Germline values: CDR1 SGHAT, CDR2 FQNNGV. V dropped 1 base and J dropped 2 bases, with 15 bases sitting between them. CDR3 sequence reads: CASSLATGKLTYEQYF. The CDR3 DNA follows: TGTGCCAGCAGCTTAGCTACGGGAAAACTAACCTACGAGCAGTACTTC. The full variable domain, completed using reference TRBV11-2 and TRBJ2-7, is EAGVAQSPRYKIIEKRQSVAFWCNPISGHATLYWYQQILGQGPKLLIQFQNNGVVDDSQLPKDRFSAERLKGVDSTLKIQPAKLEDSAVYLCASSLATGKLTYEQYFGPGTRLTVT.

The chain links TRBV18 to TRBJ1-1, with D perhaps matching TRBD1 (5 bases). This CDR3 is built from 14 residues. Germline CDR1 reads KGHSH; CDR2 reads LQKENI. The V and J ends lost 6 bases and 6 bases respectively, with 17 bases between them. CDR3 DNA sequence: TGTGCCAGCTCCGTCGAGCAGGGAGGCGCTGAAGCTTTCTTT. Protein sequence: CASSVEQGGAEAFF.

The CDR3 protein is CASSASQVKTGELFF. CDR3 in DNA: TGCGCCAGCAGCGCCAGCCAGGTTAAAACCGGGGAGCTGTTTTTT. The V and J genes are TRBV5-1 and TRBJ2-2; no clear D gene. The V end was cut by 4 bases, the J end by 5 bases, with 15 bases between. Per the germline V gene, CDR1 is SGHRS and CDR2 is YFSETQ. This CDR3 has 15 residues.